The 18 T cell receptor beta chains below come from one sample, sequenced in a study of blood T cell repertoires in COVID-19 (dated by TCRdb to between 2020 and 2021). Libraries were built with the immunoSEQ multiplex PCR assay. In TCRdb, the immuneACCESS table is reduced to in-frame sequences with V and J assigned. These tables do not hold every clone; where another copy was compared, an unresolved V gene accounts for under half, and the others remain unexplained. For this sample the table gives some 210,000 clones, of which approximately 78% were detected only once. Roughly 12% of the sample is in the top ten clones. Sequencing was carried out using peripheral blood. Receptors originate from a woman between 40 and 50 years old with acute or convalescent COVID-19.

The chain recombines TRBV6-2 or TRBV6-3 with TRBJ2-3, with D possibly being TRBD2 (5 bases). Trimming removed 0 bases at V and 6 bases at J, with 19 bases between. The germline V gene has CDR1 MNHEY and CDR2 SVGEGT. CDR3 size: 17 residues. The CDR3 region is CASSYSNSRVGPDTQYF. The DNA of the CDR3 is TGTGCCAGCAGTTACTCGAACTCGCGGGTAGGACCTGATACGCAGTATTTT.

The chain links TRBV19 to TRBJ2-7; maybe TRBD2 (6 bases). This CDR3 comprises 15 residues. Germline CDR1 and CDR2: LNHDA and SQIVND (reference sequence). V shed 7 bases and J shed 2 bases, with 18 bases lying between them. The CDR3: CASTPGAGITYEQYF. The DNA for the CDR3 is TGTGCCAGTACTCCCGGGGCGGGGATCACCTACGAGCAGTACTTC.

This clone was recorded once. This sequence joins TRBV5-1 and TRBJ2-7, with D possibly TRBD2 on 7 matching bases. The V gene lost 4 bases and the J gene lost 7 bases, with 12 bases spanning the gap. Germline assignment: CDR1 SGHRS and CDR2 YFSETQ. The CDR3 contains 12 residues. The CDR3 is CASSPGGLEQYF. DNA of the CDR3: TGCGCCAGCAGCCCCGGGGGGCTGGAGCAGTACTTC.

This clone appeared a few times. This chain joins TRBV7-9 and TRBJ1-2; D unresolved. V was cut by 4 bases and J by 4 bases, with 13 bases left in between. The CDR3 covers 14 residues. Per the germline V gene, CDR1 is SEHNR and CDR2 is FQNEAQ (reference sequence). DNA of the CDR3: TGTGCCAGCAGCTCGAACGACAAGTCCTATGGCTACACCTTC. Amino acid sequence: CASSSNDKSYGYTF.

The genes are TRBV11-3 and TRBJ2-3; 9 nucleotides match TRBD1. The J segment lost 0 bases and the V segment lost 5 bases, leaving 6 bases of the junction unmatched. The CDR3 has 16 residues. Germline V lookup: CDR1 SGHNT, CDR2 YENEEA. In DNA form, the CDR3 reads TGTGCCAGCAGCCCGAGGACAGGGGTGAGCACAGATACGCAGTATTTT. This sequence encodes CASSPRTGVSTDTQYF.

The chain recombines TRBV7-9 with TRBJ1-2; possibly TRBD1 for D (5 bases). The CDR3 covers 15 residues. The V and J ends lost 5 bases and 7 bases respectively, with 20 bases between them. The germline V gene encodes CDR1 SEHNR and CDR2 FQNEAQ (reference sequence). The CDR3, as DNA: TGTGCCAGCAGCCCACAAGGGCCGGGGGAATGTGGCTACACCTTC. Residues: CASSPQGPGECGYTF. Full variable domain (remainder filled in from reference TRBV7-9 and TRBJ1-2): DTGVSQNPRHKITKRGQNVTFRCDPISEHNRLYWYRQTLGQGPEFLTYFQNEAQLEKSRLLSDRFSAERPKGSFSTLEIQRTEQGDSAMYLCASSPQGPGECGYTFGSGTRLTVV.

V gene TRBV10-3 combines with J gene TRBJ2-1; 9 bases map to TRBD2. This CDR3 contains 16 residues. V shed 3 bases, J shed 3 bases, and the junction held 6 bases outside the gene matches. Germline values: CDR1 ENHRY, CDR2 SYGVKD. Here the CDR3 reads CAISEGAGGDYNEQFF. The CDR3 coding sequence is TGTGCCATCAGTGAAGGTGCGGGAGGGGACTACAATGAGCAGTTCTTC.

The CDR3 DNA is TGTGCCAGCAGTTACTCGATCGGCGAATCGGGAGGTGACATTCAGTACTTC. As protein: CASSYSIGESGGDIQYF. V gene TRBV6-2 or TRBV6-3 combines with J gene TRBJ2-4; 7 nucleotides line up with TRBD2. Trimming at V came to 0 bases and at J to 8 bases, leaving 13 bases not matched to a gene. Germline assignment: CDR1 MNHEY and CDR2 SVGEGT. This CDR3 contains 17 residues.

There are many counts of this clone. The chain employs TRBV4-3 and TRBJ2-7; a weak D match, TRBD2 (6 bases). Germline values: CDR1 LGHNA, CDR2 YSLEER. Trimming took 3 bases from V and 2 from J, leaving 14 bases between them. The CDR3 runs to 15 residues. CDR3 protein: CASSQRVGGAYEQYF. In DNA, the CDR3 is TGCGCCAGCAGCCAGCGGGTGGGGGGTGCCTACGAGCAGTACTTC.

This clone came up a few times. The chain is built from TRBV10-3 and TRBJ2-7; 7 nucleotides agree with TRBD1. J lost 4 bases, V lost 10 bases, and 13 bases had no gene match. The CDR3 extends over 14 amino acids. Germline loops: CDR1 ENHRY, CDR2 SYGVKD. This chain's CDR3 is CATAKDRALYEQYF. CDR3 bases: TGTGCCACCGCGAAAGACAGGGCCCTTTACGAGCAGTACTTC.

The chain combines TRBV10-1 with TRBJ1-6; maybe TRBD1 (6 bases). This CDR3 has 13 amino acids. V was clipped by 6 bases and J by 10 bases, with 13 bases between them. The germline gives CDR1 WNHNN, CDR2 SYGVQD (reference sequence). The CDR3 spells CASRDSLGSPLHF. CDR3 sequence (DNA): TGCGCCAGCAGGGACAGTTTAGGATCACCCCTCCACTTT.

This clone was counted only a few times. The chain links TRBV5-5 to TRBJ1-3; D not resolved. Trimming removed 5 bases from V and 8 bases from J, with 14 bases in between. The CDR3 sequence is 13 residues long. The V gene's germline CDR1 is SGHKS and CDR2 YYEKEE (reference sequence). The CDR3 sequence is CASRTIGGHTIYF. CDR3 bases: TGTGCCAGCAGAACCATTGGCGGGCACACCATATATTTT.

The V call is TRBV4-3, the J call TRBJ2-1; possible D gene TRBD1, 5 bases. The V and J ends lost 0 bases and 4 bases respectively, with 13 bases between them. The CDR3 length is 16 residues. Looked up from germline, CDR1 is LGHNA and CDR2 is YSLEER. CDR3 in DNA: TGCGCCAGCAGCCAAGATCAGGGCAGGTATTACAATGAGCAGTTCTTC. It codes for CASSQDQGRYYNEQFF.

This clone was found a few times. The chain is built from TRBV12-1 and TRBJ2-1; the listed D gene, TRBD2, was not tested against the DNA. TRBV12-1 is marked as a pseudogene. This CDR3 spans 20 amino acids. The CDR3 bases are TGTGCCAGCAGCTTTCACCCCCCCCAAACTACGCGGGATAGCTACAATGAGCAGTTCTTC. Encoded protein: CASSFHPPQTTRDSYNEQFF.

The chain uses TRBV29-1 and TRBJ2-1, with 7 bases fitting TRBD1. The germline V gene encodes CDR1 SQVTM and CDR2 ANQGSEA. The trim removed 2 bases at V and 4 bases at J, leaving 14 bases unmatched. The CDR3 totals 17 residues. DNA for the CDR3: TGCAGCGTTGAATGGGGAGACAGGGCTCATCCGTACAATGAGCAGTTCTTC. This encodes CSVEWGDRAHPYNEQFF.

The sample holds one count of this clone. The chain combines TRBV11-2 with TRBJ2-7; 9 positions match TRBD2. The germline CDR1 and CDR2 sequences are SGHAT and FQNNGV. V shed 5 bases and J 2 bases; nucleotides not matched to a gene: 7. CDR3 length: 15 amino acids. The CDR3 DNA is TGTGCCAGCAGCCTGATAGCGGGAGTTACCTACGAGCAGTACTTC. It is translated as CASSLIAGVTYEQYF.

The CDR3 DNA reads TGCGCCAGCAGCCAAACGGCAGGGGCCACGGAGGAGACCCAGTACTTC. Residues: CASSQTAGATEETQYF. The V and J genes are TRBV4-1 and TRBJ2-5; perhaps TRBD1 as D (6 bases). CDR3 length equals 16 residues. The germline V gene encodes CDR1 MGHRA and CDR2 YSYEKL. Trimming removed 2 bases at V and 5 bases at J, with 18 bases between.

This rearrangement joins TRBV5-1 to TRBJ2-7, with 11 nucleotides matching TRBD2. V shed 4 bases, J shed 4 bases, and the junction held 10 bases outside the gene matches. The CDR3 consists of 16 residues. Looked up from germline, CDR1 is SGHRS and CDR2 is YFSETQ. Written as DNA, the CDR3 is TGCGCCAGCAGCCGAGGAACTAGCGGGGGCCTGTACGAGCAGTACTTC. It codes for CASSRGTSGGLYEQYF. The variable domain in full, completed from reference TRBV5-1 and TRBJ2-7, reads KAGVTQTPRYLIKTRGQQVTLSCSPISGHRSVSWYQQTPGQGLQFLFEYFSETQRNKGNFPGRFSGRQFSNSRSEMNVSTLELGDSALYLCASSRGTSGGLYEQYFGPGTRLTVT.